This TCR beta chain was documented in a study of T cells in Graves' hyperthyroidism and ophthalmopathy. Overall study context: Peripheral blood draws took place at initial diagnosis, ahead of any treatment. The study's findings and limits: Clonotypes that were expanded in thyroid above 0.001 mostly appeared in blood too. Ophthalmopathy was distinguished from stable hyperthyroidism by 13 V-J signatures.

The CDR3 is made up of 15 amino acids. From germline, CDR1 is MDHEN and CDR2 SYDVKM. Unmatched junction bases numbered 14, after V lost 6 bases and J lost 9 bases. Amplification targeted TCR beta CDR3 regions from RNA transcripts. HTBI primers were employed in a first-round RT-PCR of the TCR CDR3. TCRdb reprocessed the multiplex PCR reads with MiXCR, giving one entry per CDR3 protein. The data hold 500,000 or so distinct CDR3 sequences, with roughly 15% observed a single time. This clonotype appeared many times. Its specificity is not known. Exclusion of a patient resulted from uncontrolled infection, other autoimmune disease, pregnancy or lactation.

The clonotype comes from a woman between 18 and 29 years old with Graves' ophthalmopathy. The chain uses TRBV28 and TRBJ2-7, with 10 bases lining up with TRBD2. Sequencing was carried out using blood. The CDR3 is CASRPGSGGAEGQYF. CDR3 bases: TGTGCCAGCAGACCCGGGAGCGGGGGGGCCGAAGGGCAGTACTTC.